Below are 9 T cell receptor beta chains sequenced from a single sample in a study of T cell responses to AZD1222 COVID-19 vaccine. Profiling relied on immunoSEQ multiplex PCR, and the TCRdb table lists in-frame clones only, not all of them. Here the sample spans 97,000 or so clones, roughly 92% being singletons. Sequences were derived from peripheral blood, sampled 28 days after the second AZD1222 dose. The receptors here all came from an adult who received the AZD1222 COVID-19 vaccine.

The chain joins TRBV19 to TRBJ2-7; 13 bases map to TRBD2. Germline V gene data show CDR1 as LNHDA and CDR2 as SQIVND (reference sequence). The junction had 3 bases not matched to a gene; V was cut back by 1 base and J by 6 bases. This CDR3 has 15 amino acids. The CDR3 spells CASSIGTSGRSEQYF. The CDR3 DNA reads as TGTGCCAGTAGTATAGGGACTAGCGGGAGATCCGAGCAGTACTTC.

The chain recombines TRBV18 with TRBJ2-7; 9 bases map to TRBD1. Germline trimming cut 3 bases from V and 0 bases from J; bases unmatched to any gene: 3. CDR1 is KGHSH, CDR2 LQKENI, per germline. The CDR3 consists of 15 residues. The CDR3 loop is CASSPGTGRSYEQYF. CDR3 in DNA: TGTGCCAGCTCACCTGGGACAGGGCGCTCCTACGAGCAGTACTTC.

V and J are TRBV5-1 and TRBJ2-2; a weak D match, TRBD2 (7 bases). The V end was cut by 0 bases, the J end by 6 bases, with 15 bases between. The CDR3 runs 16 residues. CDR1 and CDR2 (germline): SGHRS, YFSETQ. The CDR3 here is CASSLGGGPGPGELFF. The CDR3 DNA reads TGCGCCAGCAGCTTGGGGGGGGGCCCTGGCCCCGGGGAGCTGTTTTTT.

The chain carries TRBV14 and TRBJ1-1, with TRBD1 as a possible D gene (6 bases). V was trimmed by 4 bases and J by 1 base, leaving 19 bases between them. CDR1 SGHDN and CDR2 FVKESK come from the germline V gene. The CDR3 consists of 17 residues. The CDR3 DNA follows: TGTGCCAGCAGCCTCCAATTGGGGGGGGGCCCGAACACTGAAGCTTTCTTT. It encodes CASSLQLGGGPNTEAFF. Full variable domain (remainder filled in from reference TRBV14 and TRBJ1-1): EAGVTQFPSHSVIEKGQTVTLRCDPISGHDNLYWYRRVMGKEIKFLLHFVKESKQDESGMPNNRFLAERTGGTYSTLKVQPAELEDSGVYFCASSLQLGGGPNTEAFFGQGTRLTVV.

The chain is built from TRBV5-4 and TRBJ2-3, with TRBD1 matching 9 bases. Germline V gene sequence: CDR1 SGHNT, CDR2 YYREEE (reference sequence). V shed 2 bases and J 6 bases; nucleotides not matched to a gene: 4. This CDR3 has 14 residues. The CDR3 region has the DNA TGTGCCAGCAGCTTACAGGGGGCCATGGATACGCAGTATTTT. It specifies CASSLQGAMDTQYF.

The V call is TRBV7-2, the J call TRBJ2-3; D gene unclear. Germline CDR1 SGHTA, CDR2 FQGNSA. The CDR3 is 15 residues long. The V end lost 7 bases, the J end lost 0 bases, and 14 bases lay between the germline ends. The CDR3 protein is CASTQWGSSTDTQYF. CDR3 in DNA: TGTGCCAGCACCCAATGGGGATCTAGCACAGATACGCAGTATTTT.

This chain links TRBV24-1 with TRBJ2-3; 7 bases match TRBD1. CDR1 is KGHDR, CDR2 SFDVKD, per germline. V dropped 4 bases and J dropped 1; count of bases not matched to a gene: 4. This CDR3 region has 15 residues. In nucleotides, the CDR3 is TGTGCCACCAGTGAGATCGGGACAGGCACAGATACGCAGTATTTT. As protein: CATSEIGTGTDTQYF.

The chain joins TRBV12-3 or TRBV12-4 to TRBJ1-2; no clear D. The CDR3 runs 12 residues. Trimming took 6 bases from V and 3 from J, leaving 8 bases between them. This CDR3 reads CASRGFDYGYTF. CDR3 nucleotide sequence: TGTGCCAGCAGGGGATTTGACTATGGCTACACCTTC.

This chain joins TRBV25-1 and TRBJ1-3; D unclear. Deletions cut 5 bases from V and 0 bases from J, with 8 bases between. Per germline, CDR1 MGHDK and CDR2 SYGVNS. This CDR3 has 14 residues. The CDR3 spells CASSTSTSGNTIYF. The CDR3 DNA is TGTGCCAGCAGTACCTCAACCTCTGGAAACACCATATATTTT.